Sequencing of this T cell receptor (beta chain) was carried out in a study of blood T cell repertoires in COVID-19 (dated by TCRdb to 2020 to 2022). In terms of the full investigation: The collaborator samples originated in the United States, Italy and Spain and spanned the acute and convalescent phases of COVID-19. The prospective study material was composed of cDNA or gDNA derived from T cells, B-cell-depleted T cells, or PBMCs. Sample metadata almost always included a de-identified subject ID, COVID-19 status, age in years and sex. Deeply sampled blood TCRbeta repertoires from subjects exposed to, actively infected with, or recovered from COVID-19 were included in the dataset. The repertoires were released in a freely available public database intended as a resource for research on the immune response to SARS-CoV-2. Samples were obtained from the ongoing ImmuneRACE study (first 160 participants) and from about 1,300 subjects provided by 6 global collaborators. Where available, HLA class I and class II types were taken from metadata supplied by the sample provider and were not determined by assay-based typing. What the authors observed across the whole study: How much clinical and demographic metadata was included differed by source and by participant, and the metadata was provided uncurated.

For this clone: What antigen it recognizes has not been identified. No base qualities exist here, and no much larger clone lies one base off it.

The collaborating institutions used their own protocols to collect whole blood in K2EDTA tubes. For TCRbeta analysis, collaborators shipped samples as frozen whole blood, isolated PBMCs, or DNA extracted from either of those sample types. Counted from cysteine to phenylalanine, this CDR3 has 15 amino acids. Only the CDR3 portion is preserved as DNA: 45 bases, with reading frame beginning at the first base. CDR1 and CDR2 are drawn from the germline V gene: SQVTM, ANQGSEA. After removal of 3 bases from V and 5 bases from J, the junction retains 7 bases not matched to a gene. TCRbeta CDR3 regions were amplified from genomic DNA by means of the immunoSEQ Assay, a bias-controlled multiplex PCR. The original methods were these. Nucleated cell counts per sample were estimated from amplification of reference gene primers within the assay. To quantify the absolute abundance of each unique TCRbeta CDR3 rearrangement, sequence reads were collapsed and filtered. For each sample, productive Simpson clonality was calculated as the square root of Simpson's diversity index over productive rearrangements. What TCRdb holds here is the immuneACCESS table cut down to in-frame rearrangements. Part of the clones is not present; checked against another copy, under half of the missing clones reflect an unresolved V gene, and the others are unexplained. The V and J calls and clone size come from that table; D and trimming were worked out from the DNA. The sample table lists about 210,000 clones, roughly four fifths of them with a count of one. The ten largest clones take up around 12% of the sample.

The sequence is built from TRBV29-1 and TRBJ2-7; 13 bases in the junction line up with TRBD2. The receptor was derived from a woman aged 40 to 50 with acute or convalescent COVID-19. The sample consisted of peripheral blood. The CDR3 amino acid sequence is: CSVEGLAGPNDEQYF. At the DNA level, the sequence is TGCAGCGTTGAGGGACTAGCGGGGCCGAACGACGAGCAGTACTTC.